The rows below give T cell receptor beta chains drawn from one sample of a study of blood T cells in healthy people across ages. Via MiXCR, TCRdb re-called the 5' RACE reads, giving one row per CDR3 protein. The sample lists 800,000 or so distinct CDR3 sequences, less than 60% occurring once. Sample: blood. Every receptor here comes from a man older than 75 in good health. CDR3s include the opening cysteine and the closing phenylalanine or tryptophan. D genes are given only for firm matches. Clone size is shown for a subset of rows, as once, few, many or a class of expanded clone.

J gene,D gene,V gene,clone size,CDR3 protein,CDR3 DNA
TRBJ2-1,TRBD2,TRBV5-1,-,CASSLEATSGSGEQFF,TGCGCCAGCAGCTTGGAGGCGACTAGCGGGAGCGGTGAGCAGTTCTTC
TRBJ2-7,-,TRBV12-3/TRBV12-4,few,CASSFAAAFSYEQYF,TGTGCCAGCAGTTTTGCGGCAGCCTTCTCCTACGAGCAGTACTTC
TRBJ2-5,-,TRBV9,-,CASSVAGQSDEQYF,TGTGCCAGCAGCGTAGCTGGCCAATCGGATGAGCAGTACTTC
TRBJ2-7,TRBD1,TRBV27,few,CASSSDRAEQYF,TGTGCCAGCAGTTCGGACAGGGCCGAGCAGTACTTC
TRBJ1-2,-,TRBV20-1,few,CSARDGGHGYYGYTF,TGCAGTGCTAGAGATGGAGGACACGGATACTATGGCTACACCTTC
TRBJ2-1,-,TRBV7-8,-,CASSLPSQSSYNEQFF,TGTGCCAGCAGCTTACCTAGCCAGAGCTCCTACAATGAGCAGTTCTTC
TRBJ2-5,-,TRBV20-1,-,CSARMAWQSETQYF,TGCAGTGCTAGAATGGCGTGGCAGTCGGAGACCCAGTACTTC
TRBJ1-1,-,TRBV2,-,CARLPEAFF,TGTGCCAGGTTACCTGAAGCTTTCTTT
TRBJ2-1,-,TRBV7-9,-,CANSLVLDSYNEQFF,TGTGCCAACAGCTTAGTATTGGACAGCTACAATGAGCAGTTCTTC
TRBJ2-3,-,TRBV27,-,CASSLFGTGTTDTQYF,TGTGCCAGCAGTTTATTCGGGACTGGTACCACGGATACGCAGTATTTT
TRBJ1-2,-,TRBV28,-,CASSTQTGDYGYTF,TGTGCCAGCAGTACCCAGACAGGAGACTATGGCTACACCTTC
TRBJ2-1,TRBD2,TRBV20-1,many,CSARGLIAGGTPYNEQFF,TGCAGTGCTAGAGGTCTAATAGCGGGAGGGACCCCCTACAATGAGCAGTTCTTC
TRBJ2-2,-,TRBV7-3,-,CASSRSRKRTGELFF,TGTGCCAGCAGCCGATCGCGGAAGAGGACCGGGGAGCTGTTTTTT
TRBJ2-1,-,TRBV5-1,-,CASSTKGAHEQFF,TGCGCCAGCAGCACAAAAGGTGCCCATGAGCAGTTCTTC
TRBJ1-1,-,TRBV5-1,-,CASSGGAPTPAFF,TGCGCCAGCAGCGGGGGGGCCCCCACTCCAGCTTTCTTT
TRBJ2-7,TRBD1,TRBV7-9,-,CASSSSSRGPYEQYF,TGTGCCAGCAGCTCAAGTTCCAGGGGGCCCTACGAGCAGTACTTC
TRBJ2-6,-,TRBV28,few,CASSPSRGRAGSGADVLTF,TGTGCCAGCAGTCCCTCGCGAGGCAGGGCTGGCTCTGGGGCCGACGTCCTGACTTTC
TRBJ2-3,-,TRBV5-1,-,CASSLSLAGANTQYF,TGCGCCAGCAGCTTATCCCTCGCGGGGGCGAATACGCAGTATTTT
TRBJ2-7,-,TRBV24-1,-,CATSEGAREQYF,TGTGCCACCAGTGAGGGAGCACGAGAGCAGTACTTC
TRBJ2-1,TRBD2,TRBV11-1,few,CASSSGLAGSSSVDVEQFF,TGTGCCAGCAGCTCTGGACTAGCGGGTTCCTCCTCGGTCGATGTCGAGCAGTTCTTC
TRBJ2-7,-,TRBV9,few,CASSVGGLANEQYF,TGTGCCAGCAGCGTAGGGGGTCTAGCCAACGAGCAGTACTTC
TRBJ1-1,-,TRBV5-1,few,CASSLDGPGDTEAFF,TGCGCCAGCAGCTTGGATGGTCCGGGAGACACTGAAGCTTTCTTT
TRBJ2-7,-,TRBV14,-,CASSQELYGEQYF,TGTGCCAGCAGTCAAGAGTTATACGGCGAGCAGTACTTC
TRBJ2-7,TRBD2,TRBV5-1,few,CASSQPGLAGSHEQYF,TGCGCCAGCAGCCAACCTGGACTAGCGGGAAGCCACGAGCAGTACTTC
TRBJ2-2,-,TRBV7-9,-,CASSLVHIGVSTGELFF,TGTGCCAGCAGCTTAGTACACATAGGCGTAAGCACCGGGGAGCTGTTTTTT
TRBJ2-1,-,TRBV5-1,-,CAGSLGDRQYNEQFF,TGCGCCGGCAGCTTGGGAGATAGACAGTACAATGAGCAGTTCTTC
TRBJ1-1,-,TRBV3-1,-,CASSQVANTEAFF,TGTGCCAGCAGCCAAGTCGCCAACACTGAAGCTTTCTTT
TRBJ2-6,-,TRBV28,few,CASSPGTNRGTGANVLTF,TGTGCCAGCAGTCCAGGGACAAACCGAGGAACTGGGGCCAACGTCCTGACTTTC
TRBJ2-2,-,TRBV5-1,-,CASSGTRGPNTGELFF,TGCGCCAGCAGCGGAACCCGGGGGCCAAACACCGGGGAGCTGTTTTTT
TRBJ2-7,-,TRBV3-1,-,CASSQGRHSYEQYF,TGTGCCAGCAGCCAGGGCAGGCACTCCTACGAGCAGTACTTC
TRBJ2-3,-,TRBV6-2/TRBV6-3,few,CASSRPLSDTQYF,TGTGCCAGCAGCCGTCCGCTCTCAGATACGCAGTATTTT
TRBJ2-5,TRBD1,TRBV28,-,CASSLVSDRGETQYF,TGTGCCAGCAGTTTGGTCTCGGACAGGGGGGAGACCCAGTACTTC
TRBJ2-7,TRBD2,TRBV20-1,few,CSARDPSGRIREQYF,TGCAGTGCTAGAGACCCTAGCGGGAGAATTCGCGAGCAGTACTTC
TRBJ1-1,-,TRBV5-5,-,CASSETRTNTEAFF,TGTGCCAGCAGCGAAACAAGGACCAACACTGAAGCTTTCTTT
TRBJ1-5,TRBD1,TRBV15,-,CATSGQVDQPQHF,TGTGCCACCAGCGGACAGGTAGATCAGCCCCAGCATTTT
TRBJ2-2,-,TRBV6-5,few,CASSPTGPDTGELFF,TGTGCCAGCAGCCCAACAGGGCCGGACACCGGGGAGCTGTTTTTT
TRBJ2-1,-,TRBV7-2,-,CASSIGINEQFF,TGTGCCAGCAGCATAGGGATAAACGAGCAGTTCTTC
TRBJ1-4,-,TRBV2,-,CASNMGGARELFF,TGTGCCAGCAATATGGGGGGAGCAAGGGAACTGTTTTTT
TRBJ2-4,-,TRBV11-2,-,CASSFRREQYF,TGTGCCAGCAGCTTCAGGAGAGAGCAGTACTTC
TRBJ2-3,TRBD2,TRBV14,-,CASSTRLAGAGDTQYF,TGTGCCAGCAGCACTCGCCTAGCGGGAGCAGGAGATACGCAGTATTTT
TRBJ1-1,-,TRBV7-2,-,CASSREKSDAFF,TGTGCCAGCAGCCGAGAAAAGTCTGACGCTTTCTTT
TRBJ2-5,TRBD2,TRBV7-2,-,CASSLDPSGNEQYF,TGTGCCAGCAGCTTAGACCCTAGCGGCAATGAGCAGTACTTC
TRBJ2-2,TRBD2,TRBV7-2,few,CASSLPSGGRGGELFF,TGTGCCAGCAGCTTGCCCTCGGGCGGGAGGGGCGGGGAGCTGTTTTTT
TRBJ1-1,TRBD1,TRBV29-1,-,CSADNQGASTEAFF,TGCAGCGCTGATAATCAGGGGGCTTCGACTGAAGCTTTCTTT
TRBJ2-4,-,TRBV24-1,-,CATSDSAGGSKNIQYF,TGTGCCACCAGTGACTCCGCCGGGGGCAGCAAAAACATTCAGTACTTC
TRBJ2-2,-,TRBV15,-,CATSQGRVTGELFF,TGTGCCACCAGCCAGGGAAGGGTCACCGGGGAGCTGTTTTTT
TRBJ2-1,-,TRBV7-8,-,CASSLGIRALRGNEQFF,TGTGCCAGCAGCTTAGGGATTCGGGCCCTGCGGGGCAATGAGCAGTTCTTC
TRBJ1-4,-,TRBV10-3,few,CAISVGTGANEKLFF,TGTGCCATCAGTGTGGGTACAGGCGCTAATGAAAAACTGTTTTTT
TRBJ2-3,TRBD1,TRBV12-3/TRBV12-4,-,CACSDQGQGTDTQYF,TGTGCCTGCAGCGACCAGGGACAGGGAACAGATACGCAGTATTTT
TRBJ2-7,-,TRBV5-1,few,CASSPEGGPHEQYF,TGCGCCAGCAGCCCCGAGGGGGGACCCCACGAGCAGTACTTC
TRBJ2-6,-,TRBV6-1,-,CATKERWGALIGANVLTF,TGTGCCACCAAGGAGAGGTGGGGGGCCCTAATTGGAGCCAACGTCCTGACTTTC
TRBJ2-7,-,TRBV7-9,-,CASSPGVGMTRHEQYF,TGTGCCAGCAGCCCCGGGGTAGGGATGACCCGCCACGAGCAGTACTTC
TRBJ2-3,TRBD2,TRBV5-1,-,CASSVSGISTDTQYF,TGCGCCAGCAGCGTAAGCGGGATAAGCACAGATACGCAGTATTTT
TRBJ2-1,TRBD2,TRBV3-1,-,CASSQASGGSYNEQFF,TGTGCCAGCAGCCAGGCTAGCGGGGGCTCCTACAATGAGCAGTTCTTC
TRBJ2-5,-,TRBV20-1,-,CSVPAEGETQYF,TGCAGTGTCCCCGCGGAAGGGGAGACCCAGTACTTC
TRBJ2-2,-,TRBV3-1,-,CASSQGDPIPGELFF,TGTGCCAGCAGCCAAGGGGACCCTATCCCGGGGGAGCTGTTTTTT
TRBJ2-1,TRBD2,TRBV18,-,CASSPPLAGNEQFF,TGTGCCAGCTCACCACCGCTAGCGGGGAATGAGCAGTTCTTC